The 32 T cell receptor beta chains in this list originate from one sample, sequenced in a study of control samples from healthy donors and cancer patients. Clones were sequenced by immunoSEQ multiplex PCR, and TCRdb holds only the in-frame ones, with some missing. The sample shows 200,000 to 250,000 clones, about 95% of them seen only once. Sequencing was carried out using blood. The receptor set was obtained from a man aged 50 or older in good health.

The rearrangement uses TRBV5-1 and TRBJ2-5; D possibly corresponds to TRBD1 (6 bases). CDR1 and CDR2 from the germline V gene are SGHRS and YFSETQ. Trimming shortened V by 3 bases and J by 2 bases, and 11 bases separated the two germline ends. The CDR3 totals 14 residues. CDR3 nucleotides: TGCGCCAGCAGCTACCAGGGGCCTCAAGAGACCCAGTACTTC. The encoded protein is CASSYQGPQETQYF.

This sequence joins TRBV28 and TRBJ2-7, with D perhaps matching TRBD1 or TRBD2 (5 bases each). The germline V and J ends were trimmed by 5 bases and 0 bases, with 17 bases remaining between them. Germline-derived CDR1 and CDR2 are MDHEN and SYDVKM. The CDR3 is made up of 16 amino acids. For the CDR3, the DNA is TGTGCCAGCAGTACCCCCGGGACCCGGACCTCCTACGAGCAGTACTTC. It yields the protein CASSTPGTRTSYEQYF.

CDR3 sequence reads: CASSDRIRTSSYNSPLHF. CDR3 bases: TGTGCCAGTAGTGACCGAATACGTACGAGCTCCTATAATTCACCCCTCCACTTT. V usage is TRBV19 and J usage is TRBJ1-6; unclear D gene. Germline CDR1 is LNHDA and CDR2 is SQIVND (reference sequence). V was pared by 5 bases and J by 0 bases, with 17 bases between. CDR3 size: 18 residues.

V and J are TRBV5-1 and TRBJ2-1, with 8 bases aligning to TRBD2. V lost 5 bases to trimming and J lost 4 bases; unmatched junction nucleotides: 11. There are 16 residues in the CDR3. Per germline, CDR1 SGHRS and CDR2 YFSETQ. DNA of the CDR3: TGCGCCAGCAGGTCCCCCTCTGGCGGGGGGTACAATGAGCAGTTCTTC. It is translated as CASRSPSGGGYNEQFF.

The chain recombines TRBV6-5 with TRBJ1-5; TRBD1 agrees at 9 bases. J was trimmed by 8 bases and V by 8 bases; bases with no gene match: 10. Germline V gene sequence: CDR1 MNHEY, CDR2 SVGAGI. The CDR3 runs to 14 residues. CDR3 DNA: TGTGCCAGCGCAGACAGGGGGAATGCAGAGCCCCAGCATTTT. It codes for CASADRGNAEPQHF.

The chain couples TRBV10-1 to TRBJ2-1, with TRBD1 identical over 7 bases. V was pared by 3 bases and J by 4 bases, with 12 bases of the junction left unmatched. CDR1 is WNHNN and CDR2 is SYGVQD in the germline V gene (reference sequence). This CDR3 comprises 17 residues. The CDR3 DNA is TGCGCCAGCAGTGACGCCGAACTGGGACAGTTTTACAATGAGCAGTTCTTC. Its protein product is CASSDAELGQFYNEQFF.

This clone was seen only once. The CDR3 spells CASSLDGAGHTEAFF. CDR3 sequence (DNA): TGTGCCAGCAGCTTGGACGGGGCAGGGCACACTGAAGCTTTCTTT. The chain joins TRBV5-8 to TRBJ1-1; a weak D match, TRBD1 (5 bases). Between the trimmed V and J ends, which lost 0 bases and 3 bases, there was a span of 12 bases. The CDR3 consists of 15 residues. Germline-derived CDR1 and CDR2 are SGHTS and YDEGEE.

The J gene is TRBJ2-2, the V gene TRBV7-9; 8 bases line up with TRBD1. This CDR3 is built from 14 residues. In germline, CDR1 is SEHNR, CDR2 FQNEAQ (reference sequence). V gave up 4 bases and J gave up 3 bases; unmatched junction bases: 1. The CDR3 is CASSSQGDTGELFF. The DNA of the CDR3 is TGTGCCAGCAGCTCACAGGGGGACACCGGGGAGCTGTTTTTT.

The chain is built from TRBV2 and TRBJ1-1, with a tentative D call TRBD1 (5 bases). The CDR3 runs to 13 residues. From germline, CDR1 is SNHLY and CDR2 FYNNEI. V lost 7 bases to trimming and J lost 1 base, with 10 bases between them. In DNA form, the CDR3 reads TGTGCCAGCAATCGGCAGGGGAACACTGAAGCTTTCTTT. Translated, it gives CASNRQGNTEAFF.

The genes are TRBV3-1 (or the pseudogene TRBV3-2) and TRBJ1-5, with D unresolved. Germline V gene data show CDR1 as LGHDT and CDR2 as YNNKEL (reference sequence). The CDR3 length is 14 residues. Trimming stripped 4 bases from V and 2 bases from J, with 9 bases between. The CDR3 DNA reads TGTGCCAGCAGCCCTTCCGCAGGCAATCAGCCCCAGCATTTT. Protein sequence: CASSPSAGNQPQHF.

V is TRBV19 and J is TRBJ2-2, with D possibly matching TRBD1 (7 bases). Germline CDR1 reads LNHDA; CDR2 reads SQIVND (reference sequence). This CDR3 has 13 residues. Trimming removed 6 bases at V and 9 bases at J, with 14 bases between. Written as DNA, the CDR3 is TGTGCCAGTAGACTCCAGGGGGGCCGGGAGCTGTTTTTT. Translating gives CASRLQGGRELFF.

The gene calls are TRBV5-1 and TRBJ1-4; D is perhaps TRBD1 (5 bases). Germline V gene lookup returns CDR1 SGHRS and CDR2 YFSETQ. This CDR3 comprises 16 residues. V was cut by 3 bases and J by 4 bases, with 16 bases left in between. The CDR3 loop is CASSYRGGAGNEKLFF. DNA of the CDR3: TGCGCCAGCAGCTACCGAGGAGGGGCGGGTAATGAAAAACTGTTTTTT.

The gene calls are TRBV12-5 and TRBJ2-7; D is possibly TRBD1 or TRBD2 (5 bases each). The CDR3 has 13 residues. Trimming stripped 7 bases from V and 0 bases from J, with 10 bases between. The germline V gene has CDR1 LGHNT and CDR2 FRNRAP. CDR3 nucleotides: TGTGCTAGTGCCAAGGGGAGCTCCTACGAGCAGTACTTC. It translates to CASAKGSSYEQYF.

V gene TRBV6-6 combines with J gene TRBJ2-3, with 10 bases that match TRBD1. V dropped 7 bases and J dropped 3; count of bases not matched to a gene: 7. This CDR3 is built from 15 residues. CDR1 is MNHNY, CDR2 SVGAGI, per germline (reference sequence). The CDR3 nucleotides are TGTGCCAGCAACGACAGGGGGCGCGGAACAGATACGCAGTATTTT. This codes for CASNDRGRGTDTQYF.

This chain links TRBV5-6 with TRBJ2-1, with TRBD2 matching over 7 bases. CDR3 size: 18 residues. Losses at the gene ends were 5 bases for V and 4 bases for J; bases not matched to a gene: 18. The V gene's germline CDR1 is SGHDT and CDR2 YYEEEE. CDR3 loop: CASSRASGYPVPYNEQFF. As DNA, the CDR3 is TGTGCCAGCAGTAGGGCTAGCGGATACCCGGTCCCATACAATGAGCAGTTCTTC.

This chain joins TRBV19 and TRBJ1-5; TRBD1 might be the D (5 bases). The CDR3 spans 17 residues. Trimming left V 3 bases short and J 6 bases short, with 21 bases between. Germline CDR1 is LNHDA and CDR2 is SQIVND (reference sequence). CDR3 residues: CASSIPLGSRGTQPQHF. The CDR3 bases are TGTGCCAGTAGTATTCCCCTCGGGTCAAGGGGTACTCAGCCCCAGCATTTT.

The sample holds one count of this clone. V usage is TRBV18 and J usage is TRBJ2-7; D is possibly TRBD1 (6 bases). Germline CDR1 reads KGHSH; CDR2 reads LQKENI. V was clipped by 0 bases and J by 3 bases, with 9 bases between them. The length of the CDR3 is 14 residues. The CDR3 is CASSPPKGDYEQYF. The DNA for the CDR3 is TGTGCCAGCTCACCACCTAAGGGGGACTACGAGCAGTACTTC.

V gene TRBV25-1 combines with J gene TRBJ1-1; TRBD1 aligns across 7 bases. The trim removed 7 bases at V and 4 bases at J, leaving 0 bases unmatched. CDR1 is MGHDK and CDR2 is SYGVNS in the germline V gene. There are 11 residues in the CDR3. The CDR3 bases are TGTGCCAGCACAGGGGGCACTGAAGCTTTCTTT. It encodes CASTGGTEAFF.

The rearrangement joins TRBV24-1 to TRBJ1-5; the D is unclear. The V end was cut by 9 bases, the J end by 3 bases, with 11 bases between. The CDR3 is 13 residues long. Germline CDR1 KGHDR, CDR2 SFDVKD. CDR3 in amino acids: CATGQETNQPQHF. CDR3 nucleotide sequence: TGTGCCACCGGCCAGGAAACCAATCAGCCCCAGCATTTT.

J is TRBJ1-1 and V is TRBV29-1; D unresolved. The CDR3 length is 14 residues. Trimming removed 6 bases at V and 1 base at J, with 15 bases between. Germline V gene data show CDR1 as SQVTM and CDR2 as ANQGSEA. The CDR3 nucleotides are TGCAGCGTGTCCCCTAACCGGGGGAACACTGAAGCTTTCTTT. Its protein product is CSVSPNRGNTEAFF.

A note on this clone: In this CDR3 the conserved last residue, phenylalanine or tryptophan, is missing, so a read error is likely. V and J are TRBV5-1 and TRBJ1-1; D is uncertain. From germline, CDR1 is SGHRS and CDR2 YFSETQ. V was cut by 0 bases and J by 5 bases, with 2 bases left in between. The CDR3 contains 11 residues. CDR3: CASSLGTEAFL. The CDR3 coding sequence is TGCGCCAGCAGCTTGGGTACTGAAGCTTTCCTT.

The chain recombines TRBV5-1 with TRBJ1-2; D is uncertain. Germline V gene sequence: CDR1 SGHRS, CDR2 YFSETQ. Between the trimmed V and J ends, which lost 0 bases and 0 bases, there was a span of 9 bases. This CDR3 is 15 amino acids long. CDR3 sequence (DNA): TGCGCCAGCAGCTTGGATGGGAACGCTAACTATGGCTACACCTTC. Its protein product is CASSLDGNANYGYTF.

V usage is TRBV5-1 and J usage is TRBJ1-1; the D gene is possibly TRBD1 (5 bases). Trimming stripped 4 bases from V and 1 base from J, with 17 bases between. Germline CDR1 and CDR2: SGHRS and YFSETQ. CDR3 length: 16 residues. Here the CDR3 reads CASSPISPGPNTEAFF. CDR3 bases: TGCGCCAGCAGCCCCATCAGTCCGGGGCCGAACACTGAAGCTTTCTTT.

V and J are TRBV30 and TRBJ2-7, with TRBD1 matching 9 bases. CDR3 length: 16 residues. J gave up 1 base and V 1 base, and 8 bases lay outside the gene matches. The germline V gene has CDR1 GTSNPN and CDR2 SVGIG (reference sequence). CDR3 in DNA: TGTGCCTGGAGTGCAGTTTACAGGGGGCCTTCCTACGAGCAGTACTTC. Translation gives CAWSAVYRGPSYEQYF.

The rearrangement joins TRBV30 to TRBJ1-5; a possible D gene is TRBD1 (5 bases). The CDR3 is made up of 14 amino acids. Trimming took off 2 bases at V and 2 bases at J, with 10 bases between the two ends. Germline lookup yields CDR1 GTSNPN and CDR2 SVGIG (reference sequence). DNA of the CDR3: TGTGCCTGGAGTCTGGGGCTTGGCAATCAGCCCCAGCATTTT. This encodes CAWSLGLGNQPQHF.

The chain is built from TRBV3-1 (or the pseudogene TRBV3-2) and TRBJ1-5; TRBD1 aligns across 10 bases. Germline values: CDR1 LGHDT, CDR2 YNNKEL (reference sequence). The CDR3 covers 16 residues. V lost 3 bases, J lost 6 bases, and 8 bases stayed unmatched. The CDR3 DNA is TGTGCCAGCAGCCAGGCTGACAGGGGGCAAGGTCAGCCCCAGCATTTT. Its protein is CASSQADRGQGQPQHF.

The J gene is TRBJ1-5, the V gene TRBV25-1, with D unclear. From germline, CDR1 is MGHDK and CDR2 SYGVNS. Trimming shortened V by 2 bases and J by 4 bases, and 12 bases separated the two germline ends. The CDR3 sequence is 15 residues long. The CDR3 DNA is TGTGCCAGCAGTGAAAACTCCCTCGGGAATCAGCCCCAGCATTTT. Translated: CASSENSLGNQPQHF.

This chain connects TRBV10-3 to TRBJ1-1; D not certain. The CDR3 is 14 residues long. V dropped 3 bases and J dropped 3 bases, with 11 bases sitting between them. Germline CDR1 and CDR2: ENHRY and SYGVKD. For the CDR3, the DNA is TGTGCCATCAGTGATAGGGAGATTGACACTGAAGCTTTCTTT. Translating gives CAISDREIDTEAFF.

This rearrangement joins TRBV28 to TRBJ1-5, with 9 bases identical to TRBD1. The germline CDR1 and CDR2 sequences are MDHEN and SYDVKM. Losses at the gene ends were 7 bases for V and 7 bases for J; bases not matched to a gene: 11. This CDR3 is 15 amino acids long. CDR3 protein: CASTNEGQGEQPQHF. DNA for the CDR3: TGTGCCAGCACGAACGAGGGACAGGGTGAGCAGCCCCAGCATTTT.

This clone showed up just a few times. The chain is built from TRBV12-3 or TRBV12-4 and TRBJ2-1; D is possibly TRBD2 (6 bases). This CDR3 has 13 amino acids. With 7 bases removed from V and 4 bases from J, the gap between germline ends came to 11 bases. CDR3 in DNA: TGTGCCAGCAACTCCCGGGAGTACAATGAGCAGTTCTTC. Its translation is CASNSREYNEQFF.

CDR3 in DNA: TGTGCCAGCATTTCAGGGATCTCTGGAAACACCATATATTTT. Its translation: CASISGISGNTIYF. The V call is TRBV2, the J call TRBJ1-3; D perhaps matches TRBD1 (5 bases). The CDR3 totals 14 residues. V lost 7 bases and J 0 bases, leaving 10 bases between the germline ends. The V gene's germline CDR1 is SNHLY and CDR2 FYNNEI.

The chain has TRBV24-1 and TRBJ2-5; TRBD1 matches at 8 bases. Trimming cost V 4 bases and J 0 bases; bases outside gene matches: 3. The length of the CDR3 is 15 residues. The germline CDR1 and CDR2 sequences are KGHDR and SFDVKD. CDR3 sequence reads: CATSDHRGYQETQYF. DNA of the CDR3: TGTGCCACCAGTGACCACAGGGGGTACCAAGAGACCCAGTACTTC.